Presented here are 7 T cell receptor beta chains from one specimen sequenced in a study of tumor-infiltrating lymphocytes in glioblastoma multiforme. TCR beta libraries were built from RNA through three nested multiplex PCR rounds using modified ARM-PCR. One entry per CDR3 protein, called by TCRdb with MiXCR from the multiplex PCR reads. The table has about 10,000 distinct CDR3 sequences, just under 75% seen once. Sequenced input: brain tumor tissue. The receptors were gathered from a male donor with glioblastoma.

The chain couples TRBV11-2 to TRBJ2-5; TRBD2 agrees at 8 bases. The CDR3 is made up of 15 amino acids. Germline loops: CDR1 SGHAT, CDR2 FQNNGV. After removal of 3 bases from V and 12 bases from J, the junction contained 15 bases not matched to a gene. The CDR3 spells CASSFSGNSKGAKYF. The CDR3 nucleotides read TGTGCCAGCAGCTTTAGCGGGAACAGCAAAGGAGCCAAGTACTTC.

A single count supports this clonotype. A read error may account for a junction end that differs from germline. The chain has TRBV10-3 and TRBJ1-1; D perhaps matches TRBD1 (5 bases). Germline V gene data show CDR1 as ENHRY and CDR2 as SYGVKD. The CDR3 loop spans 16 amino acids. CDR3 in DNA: TGCGCCATCAGTGTGTCGAGGACATCCGGAGGCACTGAAGCTTTCTTT. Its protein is CAISVSRTSGGTEAFF.

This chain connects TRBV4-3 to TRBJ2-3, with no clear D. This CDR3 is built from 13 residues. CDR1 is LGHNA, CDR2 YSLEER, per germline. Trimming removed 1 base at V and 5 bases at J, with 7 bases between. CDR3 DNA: TGCGCCAGCAGCCAAGGAATAGTAGATACGCAGTATTTT. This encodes CASSQGIVDTQYF.

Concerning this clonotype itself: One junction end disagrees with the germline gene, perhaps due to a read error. CDR3 nucleotide sequence: TGTGCCGGCAGTCTCTTCCGGGGATCTCAGCCCCAACATTTT. This sequence encodes CAGSLFRGSQPQHF. J is TRBJ1-5 and V is TRBV28; D call uncertain. The germline CDR1 and CDR2 sequences are MDHEN and SYDVKM. There are 14 residues in the CDR3.

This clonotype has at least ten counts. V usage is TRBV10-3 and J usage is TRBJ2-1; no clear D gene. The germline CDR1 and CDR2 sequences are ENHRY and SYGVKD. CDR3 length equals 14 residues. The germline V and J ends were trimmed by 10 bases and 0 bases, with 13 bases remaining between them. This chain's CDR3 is CATRSSFSYNEQFF. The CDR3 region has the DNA TGTGCCACCCGTTCGAGCTTCTCCTACAATGAGCAGTTCTTC.

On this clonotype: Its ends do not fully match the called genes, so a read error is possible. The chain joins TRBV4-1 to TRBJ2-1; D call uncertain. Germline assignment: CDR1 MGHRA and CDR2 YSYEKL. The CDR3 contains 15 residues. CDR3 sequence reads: CVSSQEEKPFNEQFF. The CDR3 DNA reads TGCGTTAGCAGCCAAGAAGAAAAGCCCTTTAATGAGCAGTTCTTT.

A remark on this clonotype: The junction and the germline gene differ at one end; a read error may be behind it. CDR3 bases: TGTGCCAGCAGCCAAGAGGCAGGGCTGTATGAGCAGTTCTTT. Encoded protein: CASSQEAGLYEQFF. The rearrangement joins TRBV14 to TRBJ2-1; the D gene is possibly TRBD1 (5 bases). Germline V lookup: CDR1 SGHDN, CDR2 FVKESK. The CDR3 is 14 amino acids.